The 32 T cell receptor beta chains presented below share a single source sample, sequenced in a study of blood T cell repertoires in COVID-19. Clones were sequenced by immunoSEQ multiplex PCR, and TCRdb holds only the in-frame ones, with some missing. Here the sample spans about 300,000 clones, around 86% being singletons. Material: PBMCs or T cells enriched from blood (not recorded which). These receptors came from a man in his 60s who had recovered from COVID-19.

Here the CDR3 DNA reads TGTGCCACCAGCAGAGATTTGGGGCGGAGTGAAGCTTTCTTT. Encoded protein: CATSRDLGRSEAFF. The V gene is TRBV15, the J gene TRBJ1-1, with a weak D call TRBD1 (5 bases). V was cut by 0 bases and J by 7 bases, with 12 bases left in between. The length of the CDR3 is 14 residues. The germline V gene has CDR1 LNHNV and CDR2 YYDKDF (reference sequence).

This sequence joins TRBV5-3 and TRBJ2-7; possibly TRBD2 for D (5 bases). TRBV5-3 is placed among ORFs of uncertain function. This CDR3 is built from 15 residues. Trimming removed 4 bases from V and 3 bases from J, with 17 bases in between. In DNA form, the CDR3 reads TGTGCCAGAAGCGTGAATGTGGGAGATGTCTACGAGCAGTACTTC. This encodes CARSVNVGDVYEQYF.

This chain uses TRBV5-1 with TRBJ1-3, with D unresolved. Germline loops: CDR1 SGHRS, CDR2 YFSETQ. The CDR3 has 15 residues. V lost 1 base and J 4 bases, leaving 12 bases between the germline ends. CDR3 protein: CASSLRSDSGNTIYF. CDR3 coding DNA: TGCGCCAGCAGCTTGAGGTCGGACTCAGGAAACACCATATATTTT.

This clone has a single count. The chain combines TRBV7-2 with TRBJ1-5; no definite D call. Trimming left V 5 bases short and J 0 bases short, with 8 bases between. The CDR3 runs to 14 residues. The germline CDR1 and CDR2 sequences are SGHTA and FQGNSA. CDR3 sequence reads: CASSREYSNQPQHF. The CDR3 nucleotides are TGTGCCAGCAGCCGGGAGTATAGCAATCAGCCCCAGCATTTT.

The chain employs TRBV5-4 and TRBJ2-2; 9 positions agree with TRBD1. The ends lost 4 bases at V and 3 bases at J; junction bases unmatched: 4. Germline V gene sequence: CDR1 SGHNT, CDR2 YYREEE (reference sequence). The length of the CDR3 is 15 residues. The CDR3 is CASSHRTGDTGELFF. In DNA form, the CDR3 reads TGTGCCAGCAGCCATCGGACAGGGGACACCGGGGAGCTGTTTTTT.

V is TRBV19 and J is TRBJ2-7; 7 positions agree with TRBD1. After removal of 5 bases from V and 7 bases from J, the junction contained 11 bases not matched to a gene. This CDR3 has 14 residues. Germline assignment: CDR1 LNHDA and CDR2 SQIVND (reference sequence). CDR3 amino acids: CASSLRGQSAEQYF. The CDR3 DNA reads TGTGCCAGTAGTCTCAGGGGACAGAGCGCTGAGCAGTACTTC.

With respect to this clone: One end of the junction fails to match germline, which may point to a read error. The gene calls are TRBV7-9 and TRBJ2-1; 8 bases agree with TRBD2. The CDR3 runs to 13 residues. Germline V gene sequence: CDR1 SEHNR, CDR2 FQNEAQ (reference sequence). Here the CDR3 reads CASSLGGLAGRVF. The DNA for the CDR3 is TGTGCCAGCAGCTTAGGGGGGCTAGCGGGTAGGGTCTTC.

The rearrangement uses TRBV28 and TRBJ1-1, with a weak D call TRBD1 (5 bases). V gave up 3 bases and J gave up 4 bases, with 18 bases separating them. The CDR3 spans 16 residues. In germline, CDR1 is MDHEN, CDR2 SYDVKM. CDR3 in amino acids: CASSLTGLPGATEAFF. The DNA of the CDR3 is TGTGCCAGCAGTTTGACGGGACTCCCGGGAGCCACTGAAGCTTTCTTT.

This clone was seen just once. V gene TRBV19 combines with J gene TRBJ2-7, with TRBD2 matching over 9 bases. Trimming took 5 bases from V and 2 from J; bases not matched to a gene: 7. The CDR3 has 15 residues. Per germline, CDR1 LNHDA and CDR2 SQIVND (reference sequence). Here the CDR3 reads CASSLLLAGTYEQYF. The CDR3, as DNA: TGTGCCAGTAGTTTACTCCTAGCGGGAACCTACGAGCAGTACTTC.

The CDR3 DNA follows: TGTGCCAGCAGGAAGGCGGGGGGCGATCAGCCCCAGCATTTT. As protein: CASRKAGGDQPQHF. This chain connects TRBV28 to TRBJ1-5, with D maybe TRBD1 (6 bases). Looked up from germline, CDR1 is MDHEN and CDR2 is SYDVKM. Between the trimmed V and J ends, which lost 6 bases and 5 bases, there was a span of 14 bases. The CDR3 extends over 14 amino acids.

The V and J genes are TRBV10-1 and TRBJ1-6; D is uncertain. CDR1 is WNHNN, CDR2 SYGVQD, per germline (reference sequence). Deletions cut 3 bases from V and 7 bases from J, with 4 bases between. This CDR3 spans 12 amino acids. The CDR3 here is CASSDRNSPLHF. The CDR3 region has the DNA TGCGCCAGCAGTGACAGAAATTCACCCCTCCACTTT.

The J gene is TRBJ2-1, the V gene TRBV28; perhaps TRBD2 as D (10 bases). Germline CDR1 MDHEN, CDR2 SYDVKM. V was clipped by 6 bases and J by 7 bases, with 31 bases between them. This CDR3 region has 19 residues. CDR3: CASSPPGTGRTSGRNEQFF. In DNA, the CDR3 is TGTGCCAGCAGCCCTCCCGGGACAGGGAGGACTAGCGGAAGAAATGAGCAGTTCTTC.

V gene TRBV11-2 combines with J gene TRBJ2-2; 9 bases line up with TRBD1. CDR1 is SGHAT and CDR2 is FQNNGV in the germline V gene. V was pared by 4 bases and J by 6 bases, with 3 bases of the junction left unmatched. This CDR3 is 14 amino acids long. CDR3 DNA: TGTGCCAGCAGCTCAACAGGGGGCCCCGGGGAGCTGTTTTTT. Translated: CASSSTGGPGELFF.

J is TRBJ1-4 and V is TRBV18; the D is unclear. The CDR3 extends over 15 amino acids. The V and J ends lost 2 bases and 5 bases respectively, with 12 bases between them. In germline, CDR1 is KGHSH, CDR2 LQKENI. The CDR3 here is CASSPIGSRNEKLFF. As DNA, the CDR3 is TGTGCCAGCTCACCAATCGGGTCGAGGAATGAAAAACTGTTTTTT.

This chain joins TRBV7-9 and TRBJ1-2, with 11 bases matching TRBD1. Germline V lookup: CDR1 SEHNR, CDR2 FQNEAQ (reference sequence). The trim removed 5 bases at V and 4 bases at J, leaving 6 bases unmatched. The CDR3 runs to 15 residues. CDR3 sequence: CASSLVGQGGYGYTF. DNA for the CDR3: TGTGCCAGCAGCCTCGTGGGACAGGGGGGCTATGGCTACACCTTC. Full variable domain (outside the CDR3, taken from reference TRBV7-9 and TRBJ1-2): DTGVSQNPRHKITKRGQNVTFRCDPISEHNRLYWYRQTLGQGPEFLTYFQNEAQLEKSRLLSDRFSAERPKGSFSTLEIQRTEQGDSAMYLCASSLVGQGGYGYTFGSGTRLTVV.

This chain connects TRBV11-2 to TRBJ2-5; D might be TRBD2 (7 bases). CDR1 and CDR2 (germline): SGHAT, FQNNGV. CDR3 length: 16 residues. The ends were cut back, 6 bases at V and 1 base at J, with 18 bases in the middle. The DNA for the CDR3 is TGTGCCAGCAGGCGAGGGGGGGGGAACTTCCAAGAGACCCAGTACTTC. Translating it yields CASRRGGGNFQETQYF.

This chain links TRBV28 with TRBJ2-5; TRBD2 aligns across 8 bases. CDR1 is MDHEN and CDR2 is SYDVKM in the germline V gene. CDR3 length equals 14 residues. V lost 3 bases and J lost 5; bases outside the gene matches: 5. The CDR3, as DNA: TGTGCCAGCAGTTTCCCGGGAGGGTTGGAGACCCAGTACTTC. It translates to CASSFPGGLETQYF.

This chain joins TRBV10-1 and TRBJ2-3; 9 bases align to TRBD2. Unmatched junction bases numbered 5, after V lost 3 bases and J lost 1 base. The germline V gene has CDR1 WNHNN and CDR2 SYGVQD (reference sequence). The CDR3 is 16 amino acids. Here the CDR3 DNA reads TGCGCCAGCAGTGATTATAGCGGGAGCGGCACAGATACGCAGTATTTT. It yields the protein CASSDYSGSGTDTQYF.

This clone was detected a few times. The CDR3 region is CASSTTLLKRYGYTF. CDR3 coding DNA: TGTGCCAGTAGCACCACCCTCCTTAAACGGTATGGCTACACCTTC. J is TRBJ1-2 and V is TRBV19, with D uncertain. Germline values: CDR1 LNHDA, CDR2 SQIVND (reference sequence). The length of the CDR3 is 15 residues. Deletions cut 6 bases from V and 5 bases from J, with 19 bases between.

This chain joins TRBV15 and TRBJ1-2; tentative D call: TRBD1 (5 bases). V lost 3 bases and J 5 bases, leaving 13 bases between the germline ends. This CDR3 contains 14 residues. CDR1 and CDR2 from the germline V gene are LNHNV and YYDKDF (reference sequence). The CDR3 region has the DNA TGTGCCACCAGCAGTGGACACGGCAATTATGGCTACACCTTC. It translates to CATSSGHGNYGYTF.

The J gene is TRBJ2-6, the V gene TRBV2; tentative D call: TRBD1 (5 bases). Trimming took 5 bases from V and 4 from J, leaving 9 bases between them. The germline V gene encodes CDR1 SNHLY and CDR2 FYNNEI. This CDR3 has 14 residues. DNA for the CDR3: TGTGCCAGCAGTATTGGGGCCGGGGCCAACGTCCTGACTTTC. The encoded protein is CASSIGAGANVLTF.

The chain has TRBV19 and TRBJ2-3, with a tentative D call TRBD2 (6 bases). Germline values: CDR1 LNHDA, CDR2 SQIVND (reference sequence). The V gene lost 9 bases and the J gene lost 6 bases, with 10 bases spanning the gap. CDR3 length equals 11 residues. The CDR3 spells CASGSADTQYF. As DNA, the CDR3 is TGTGCCAGCGGGAGCGCGGATACGCAGTATTTT. Full variable domain (outside the CDR3, taken from reference TRBV19 and TRBJ2-3): DGGITQSPKYLFRKEGQNVTLSCEQNLNHDAMYWYRQDPGQGLRLIYYSQIVNDFQKGDIAEGYSVSREKKESFPLTVTSAQKNPTAFYLCASGSADTQYFGPGTRLTVL.

The rearrangement uses TRBV24-1 and TRBJ1-2; 9 positions match TRBD1. The CDR3 has 14 amino acids. Germline V CDR1 and CDR2: KGHDR, SFDVKD. J lost 4 bases, V lost 4 bases, and 3 bases had no gene match. The chain's CDR3 is CATSDPGQGYGYTF. CDR3 nucleotide sequence: TGTGCCACCAGTGACCCGGGACAGGGCTATGGCTACACCTTC.

The J gene is TRBJ2-7, the V gene TRBV2; possibly TRBD2 for D (7 bases). CDR3 length: 14 amino acids. Trimming removed 7 bases at V and 3 bases at J, with 16 bases between. Germline V lookup: CDR1 SNHLY, CDR2 FYNNEI. The CDR3: CASTQGLAVYEQYF. In nucleotides, the CDR3 is TGTGCCAGCACCCAGGGGCTAGCGGTCTACGAGCAGTACTTC.

The chain uses TRBV13 and TRBJ2-2, with TRBD2 matching over 12 bases. The germline V gene has CDR1 PRHDT and CDR2 FYEKMQ (reference sequence). This CDR3 contains 16 residues. V shed 4 bases and J 6 bases; nucleotides not matched to a gene: 6. CDR3 DNA: TGTGCCAGCAGCTACCGACTAGCGGGAGTTTCCGGGGAGCTGTTTTTT. This sequence encodes CASSYRLAGVSGELFF.

The chain is built from TRBV6-5 and TRBJ2-1; D not certain. The CDR3 consists of 16 residues. The germline gives CDR1 MNHEY, CDR2 SVGAGI. The V and J ends lost 2 bases and 9 bases respectively, with 20 bases between them. CDR3 region: CASSYVVEARLGEQFF. The CDR3 coding sequence is TGTGCCAGCAGTTACGTAGTAGAAGCTCGACTGGGTGAGCAGTTCTTC.

The chain links TRBV6-5 to TRBJ2-3, with 15 bases identical to TRBD2. Losses at the gene ends were 6 bases for V and 6 bases for J; bases not matched to a gene: 4. The germline V gene encodes CDR1 MNHEY and CDR2 SVGAGI. The CDR3 loop spans 15 amino acids. The chain's CDR3 is CASSRGTSGGDTQYF. CDR3 in DNA: TGTGCCAGCAGCCGCGGGACTAGCGGGGGGGATACGCAGTATTTT.

The rearrangement uses TRBV19 and TRBJ2-3; 7 nucleotides line up with TRBD2. Germline lookup yields CDR1 LNHDA and CDR2 SQIVND (reference sequence). J lost 4 bases, V lost 1 base, and 2 bases had no gene match. The CDR3 has 14 residues. The CDR3 spells CASSIGGGADTQYF. The DNA for the CDR3 is TGTGCCAGTAGTATAGGTGGGGGGGCAGATACGCAGTATTTT.

This chain links TRBV5-1 with TRBJ2-3, with 7 bases that match TRBD1. J gave up 4 bases and V 2 bases, and 4 bases lay outside the gene matches. Germline V gives CDR1 SGHRS, CDR2 YFSETQ. The CDR3 sequence is 14 residues long. CDR3 region: CASSFRGRPDTQYF. CDR3 nucleotide sequence: TGCGCCAGCAGCTTTAGGGGGCGGCCAGATACGCAGTATTTT.

The chain employs TRBV3-1 (or the pseudogene TRBV3-2) and TRBJ2-7, with 7 bases fitting TRBD1. The CDR3 covers 17 residues. J gave up 5 bases and V 3 bases, and 16 bases lay outside the gene matches. The germline gives CDR1 LGHDT, CDR2 YNNKEL (reference sequence). The CDR3 here is CASSQGLRTGAVDEQYF. The CDR3, as DNA: TGTGCCAGCAGCCAGGGTCTTAGAACAGGGGCGGTGGACGAGCAGTACTTC.

The table lists this clone with a count of one. This sequence joins TRBV7-9 and TRBJ2-7, with 7 bases lining up with TRBD2. V was pared by 1 base and J by 0 bases, with 9 bases of the junction left unmatched. Germline V gives CDR1 SEHNR, CDR2 FQNEAQ (reference sequence). The CDR3 spans 17 residues. CDR3 sequence: CASSLVGSRESSYEQYF. In DNA form, the CDR3 reads TGTGCCAGCAGCTTAGTTGGTTCGCGGGAGTCCTCCTACGAGCAGTACTTC.

The chain couples TRBV7-9 to TRBJ2-7; TRBD2 agrees at 14 bases. The V and J ends lost 1 base and 0 bases, in that order; junction bases with no gene match: 5. This CDR3 has 18 residues. Germline CDR1 reads SEHNR; CDR2 reads FQNEAQ (reference sequence). CDR3 residues: CASSLGTSGRPFSYEQYF. CDR3 nucleotide sequence: TGTGCCAGCAGCTTAGGGACTAGCGGGAGGCCATTCTCCTACGAGCAGTACTTC.